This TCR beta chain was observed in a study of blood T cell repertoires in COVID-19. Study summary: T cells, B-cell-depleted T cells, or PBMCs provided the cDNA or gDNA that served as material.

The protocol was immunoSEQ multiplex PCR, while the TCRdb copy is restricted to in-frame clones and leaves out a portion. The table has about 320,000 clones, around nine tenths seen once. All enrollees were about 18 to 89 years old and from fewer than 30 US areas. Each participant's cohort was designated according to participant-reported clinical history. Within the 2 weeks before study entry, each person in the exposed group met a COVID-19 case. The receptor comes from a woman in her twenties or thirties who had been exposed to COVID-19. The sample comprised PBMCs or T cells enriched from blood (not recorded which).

CDR3 in amino acids: CASSPIHARGEETQYF. The CDR3 DNA sequence: TGTGCCAGTAGCCCTATTCATGCCAGGGGCGAGGAGACCCAGTACTTC. This sequence joins TRBV19 and TRBJ2-5; a weak D match, TRBD1 (6 bases). Trimming stripped 6 bases from V and 5 bases from J, with 22 bases between. CDR3 length: 16 amino acids. CDR1 LNHDA and CDR2 SQIVND come from the germline V gene (reference sequence).